Sequencing of this T cell receptor beta chain was carried out in a study of cytomegalovirus exposure and HLA in healthy donors. Study overall: Among around 400 genotyped donors, 65% to 90% fell in the Caucasian-associated ancestry cluster. Regarding the study as a whole: In a later analysis, CMV-associated beta chains were mostly HLA-associated, it appeared. Several of the most significant clusters appeared linked to common viral pathogens, based on a later analysis. An analysis that was carried out later associated 16,951 TCR beta sequences with HLA alleles at 0.05 false discovery rate.

In its sample, this clone was seen a few times. Antigen: not known. Germline lookup yields CDR1 SGHTA and CDR2 FQGNSA. Trimming cost V 5 bases and J 6 bases; bases outside gene matches: 8. There are 15 residues in the CDR3. PCR involved 60 Vbeta and 13 Jbeta primers. The method was immunoSEQ multiplex PCR; TCRdb's version includes in-frame clones alone and lacks a portion of them. The sample yields almost 80,000 clones, around 67% seen once. Sequencing input: PBMCs. The sequence derives from a woman in her fifties or sixties in good health and CMV-seropositive. The chain recombines TRBV7-2 with TRBJ2-1, with TRBD2 identical over 9 bases. CDR3 in DNA: TGTGCCAGCAGCCTGGGGCTAGCGGGGAGCAATGAGCAGTTCTTC. Its translation: CASSLGLAGSNEQFF.